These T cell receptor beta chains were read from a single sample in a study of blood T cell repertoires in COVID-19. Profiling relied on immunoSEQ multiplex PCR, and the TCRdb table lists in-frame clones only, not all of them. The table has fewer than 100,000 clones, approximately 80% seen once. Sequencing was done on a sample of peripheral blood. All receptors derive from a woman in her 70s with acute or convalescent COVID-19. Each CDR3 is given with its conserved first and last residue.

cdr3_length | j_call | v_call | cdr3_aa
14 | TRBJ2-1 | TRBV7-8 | CATQRDISYNEQFF
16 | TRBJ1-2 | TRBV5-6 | CASSLDRGTGGYGYTF
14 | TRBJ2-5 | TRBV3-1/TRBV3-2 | CASSFRVSQETQYF
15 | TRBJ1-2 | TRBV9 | CASSPSPQTGFGYTF
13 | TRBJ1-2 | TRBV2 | CASSDRGAYGYTF
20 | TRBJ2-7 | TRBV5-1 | CASSLLPVSSGTTRLYEQYF
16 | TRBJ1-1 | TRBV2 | CASSEGTRGPSTEAFF
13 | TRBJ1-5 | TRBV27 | CASSISSFQPQHF
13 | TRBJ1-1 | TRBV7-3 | CASSVGDRGEAFF
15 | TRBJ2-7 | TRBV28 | CASSPPGTGLYEQYF
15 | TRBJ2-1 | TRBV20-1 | CSASGAGRASNEQFF
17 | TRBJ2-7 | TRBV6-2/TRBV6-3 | CASSQEPDSVVLYEQYF
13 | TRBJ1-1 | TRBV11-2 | CASSYGQGTEAFF
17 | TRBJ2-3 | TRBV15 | CATSGWSTGHTTDTQYF
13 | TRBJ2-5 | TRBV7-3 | CASSRGGQETQYF
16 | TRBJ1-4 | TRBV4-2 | CASSQVGQGGGEKLFF
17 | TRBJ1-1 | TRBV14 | CASSHMPGQGGVTEAFF
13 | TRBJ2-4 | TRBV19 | CASTNSGSLIQYF
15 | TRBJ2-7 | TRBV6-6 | CASSATSGVAYEQYF
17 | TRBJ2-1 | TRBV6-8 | CASSYSLLRSRSDEQFF
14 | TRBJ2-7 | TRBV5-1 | CASSWRRGPYEQYF
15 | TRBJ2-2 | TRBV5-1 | CASSLAAGNTGELFF
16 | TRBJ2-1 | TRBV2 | CAREYLTSGGAREQFF
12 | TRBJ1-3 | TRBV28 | CASQEGGNTIYF
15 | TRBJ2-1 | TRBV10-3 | CAISEVSGLYNEQFF
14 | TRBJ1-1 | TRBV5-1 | CASSTGEINTEAFF
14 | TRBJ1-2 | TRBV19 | CASSIGGTNYGYTF
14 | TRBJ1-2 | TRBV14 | CASSQDRTNYGYTF
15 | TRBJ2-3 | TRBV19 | CASSRLAGGADTQYF
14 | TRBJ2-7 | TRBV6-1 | CASSELADRDEQYF
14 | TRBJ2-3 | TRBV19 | CASKISGNTDTQYF
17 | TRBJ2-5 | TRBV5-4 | CASSLEASGSIRETQYF
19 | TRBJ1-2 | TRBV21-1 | CASSKLDGHRELDNYGYTF
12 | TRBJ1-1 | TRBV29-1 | CSVEQMNTEAFF
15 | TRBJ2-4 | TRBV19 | CASSIVAGATNIQYF
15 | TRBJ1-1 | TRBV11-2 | CASSPTGGMNTEAFF
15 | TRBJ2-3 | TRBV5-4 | CASSLHSGTTDTQYF
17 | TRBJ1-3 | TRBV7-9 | CASIPRDRAMSGNTIYF
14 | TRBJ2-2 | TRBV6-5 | CASRSPSDHGELFF
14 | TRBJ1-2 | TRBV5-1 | CASRIAGDLYGYTF
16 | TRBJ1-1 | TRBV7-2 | CASSLALQGVKAEAFF
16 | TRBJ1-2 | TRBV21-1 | CASSKGGEEVLRGYTF
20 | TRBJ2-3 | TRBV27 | CASCRLAGGPRPLCTDTQYF
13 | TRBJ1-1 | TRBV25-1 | CASRRVRGTEAFF
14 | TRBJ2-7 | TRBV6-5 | CASSTTGAIYEQYF
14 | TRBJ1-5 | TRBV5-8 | CASSLGGAGQPQHF
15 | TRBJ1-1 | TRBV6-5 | CASSPDRPMNTEAFF
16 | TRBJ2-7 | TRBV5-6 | CASSLPGQGSLYEQYF
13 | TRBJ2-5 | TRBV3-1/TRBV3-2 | CASSLGELETQYF
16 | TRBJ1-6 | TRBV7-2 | CASSLELGRVHSPLHF
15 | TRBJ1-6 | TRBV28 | CASSLAGIGNSPLHF
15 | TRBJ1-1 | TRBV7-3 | CASSPTGLGDTEAFF
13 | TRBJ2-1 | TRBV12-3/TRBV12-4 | CASSLLGANEQFF
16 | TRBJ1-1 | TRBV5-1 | CASSWGDRGRNTEAFF
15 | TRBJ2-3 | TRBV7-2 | CASSLGSSSLDTQYF